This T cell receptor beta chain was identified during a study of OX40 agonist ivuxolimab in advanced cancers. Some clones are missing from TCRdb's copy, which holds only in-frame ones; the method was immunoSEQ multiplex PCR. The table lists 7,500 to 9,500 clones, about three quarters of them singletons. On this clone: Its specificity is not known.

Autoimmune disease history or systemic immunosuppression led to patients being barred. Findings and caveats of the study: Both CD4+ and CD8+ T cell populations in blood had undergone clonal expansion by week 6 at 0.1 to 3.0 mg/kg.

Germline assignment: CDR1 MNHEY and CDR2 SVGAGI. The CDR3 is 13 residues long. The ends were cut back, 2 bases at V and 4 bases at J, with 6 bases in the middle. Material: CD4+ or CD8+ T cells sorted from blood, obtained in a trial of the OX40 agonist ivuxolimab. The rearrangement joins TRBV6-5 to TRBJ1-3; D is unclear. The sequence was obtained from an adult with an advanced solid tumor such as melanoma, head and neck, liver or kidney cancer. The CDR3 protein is CASSYGLGNTIYF. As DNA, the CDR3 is TGTGCCAGCAGTTACGGTCTGGGAAACACCATATATTTT.